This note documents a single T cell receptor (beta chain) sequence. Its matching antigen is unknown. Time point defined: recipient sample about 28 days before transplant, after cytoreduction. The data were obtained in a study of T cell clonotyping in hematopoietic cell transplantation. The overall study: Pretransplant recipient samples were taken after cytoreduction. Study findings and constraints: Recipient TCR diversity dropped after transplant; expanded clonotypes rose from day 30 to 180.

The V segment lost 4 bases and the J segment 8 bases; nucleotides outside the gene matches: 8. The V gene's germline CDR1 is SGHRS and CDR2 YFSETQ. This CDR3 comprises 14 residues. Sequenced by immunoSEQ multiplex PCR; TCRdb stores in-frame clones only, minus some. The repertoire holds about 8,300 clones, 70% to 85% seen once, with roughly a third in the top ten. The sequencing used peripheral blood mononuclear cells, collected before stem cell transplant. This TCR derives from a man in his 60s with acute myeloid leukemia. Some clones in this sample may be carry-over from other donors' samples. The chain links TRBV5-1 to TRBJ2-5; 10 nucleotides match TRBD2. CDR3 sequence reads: CASSLGLAERTQYF. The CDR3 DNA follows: TGCGCCAGCAGCCTCGGACTAGCGGAGCGCACCCAGTACTTC.